This T cell receptor (beta chain) was retrieved from a study of blood T cell repertoires in COVID-19 (dated by TCRdb to 2020 to 2022). Some background on the complete study: Collaborator samples came from the United States, Italy and Spain and covered acute and convalescent phases of COVID-19. The material from the prospective study consisted of cDNA or gDNA derived from T cells, B-cell-depleted T cells, or PBMCs. Deeply sampled blood TCRbeta repertoires from subjects exposed to, actively infected with, or recovered from COVID-19 were included in the dataset. The repertoires were made available in a free public database intended to serve as a resource for research on the immune response to SARS-CoV-2. Samples were obtained from the ongoing ImmuneRACE study (first 160 participants) and from 1,254 subjects provided by 6 global collaborators. Nearly every sample came with metadata listing a de-identified subject ID, COVID-19 status, age in years and sex. Where available, HLA class I and class II types were taken from metadata supplied by the sample provider and were not determined by assay-based typing. General conclusions and limits of the study: The amount of clinical and demographic metadata varied by source and participant and was provided uncurated.

Unmatched junction bases come to 2, with V trimmed by 7 bases and J by 2 bases. The CDR1 and CDR2 encoded by the germline V gene are MRHNA and SNTAGT. Inclusive of the bounding cysteine and phenylalanine, the CDR3 is 14 residues long. Only CDR3 DNA remains: 42 bases, in frame from the first base. The collaborating institutions used their own protocols to collect whole blood in K2EDTA tubes. For TCRbeta analysis, collaborators shipped samples in one of three forms: frozen whole blood, isolated PBMCs, or DNA extracted from either of those sample types. The immunoSEQ Assay, a bias-controlled multiplex PCR, was used to amplify TCRbeta CDR3 regions from genomic DNA. On the study's bioinformatics: The number of nucleated cells in each sample was estimated by amplification of reference gene primers within the assay. Sequence reads were collapsed and filtered to measure the absolute abundance of every unique TCRbeta CDR3 rearrangement. Productive Simpson clonality was computed per sample as the square root of Simpson's diversity index over productive rearrangements. TCRdb took this table from immuneACCESS and kept in-frame rearrangements with V and J called. Such tables lack part of the clones; where checked against another copy, unresolved V genes explain under half of the gap, and the rest is unexplained. That table is the source of V, J and clone size, and D and trimming were worked out from the DNA. This sample has about 210,000 clones in its table, and approximately 84% of those were observed once. 6.5% to 9% of the sample is held by the ten biggest clonotypes.

This clone was seen a few times. The target of this receptor is not known. No base qualities exist here, and no much larger clone lies one base off it. This sequence was found in a woman in her forties or fifties with active or convalescent COVID-19. The sequenced sample consisted of peripheral blood. The chain is assembled from TRBV6-4 and TRBJ2-3; a stretch of 11 junction bases matches TRBD2. The encoded CDR3 is CASKGLADTDTQYF. The bases are TGTGCCAGCAAGGGACTAGCGGACACAGATACGCAGTATTTT.